Included here is one T cell receptor beta chain sequence, with context. Which antigen it targets is not known. Base qualities are missing; no much larger clone stands one base away. The data originate from a study of OX40 agonist ivuxolimab in advanced cancers. Study-level background: Ivuxolimab, which targeted the costimulatory receptor OX40 (CD134), was an agonistic, fully human IgG2 monoclonal antibody. Intravenous ivuxolimab was administered to patients every 2 weeks at six dose levels: 0.01, 0.1, 0.3, 1.5, 3 and 10 mg/kg. Of the 50 to 55 patients in dose escalation, around 20 had hepatocellular carcinoma, roughly 15 had melanoma, 9 had renal cell carcinoma and 9 had head and neck cancer. The dose-escalation cohort was 82.7% male with a mean age of roughly 60 years, ranging from roughly 23 to 85. Prior anti-PD-1, anti-PD-L1 or anti-CTLA-4 therapy was permitted, and checkpoint inhibitors had been received by about 44% of dose-escalation patients. Partial responses occurred in three dose-escalation patients: two with cutaneous melanoma and one with hepatocellular carcinoma. Peripheral TCRbeta sequencing was intended to test whether TCR sequence diversity was altered and clonal T-cell expansion was caused by ivuxolimab. The paper covers the monotherapy dose-escalation part of the phase I ivuxolimab trial, which included N ≈ 52 patients. Summary of the overall study and its limitations: After ivuxolimab, expanded clones were on average more numerous among CD8+ T cells than among CD4+ T cells. At doses from 0.1 to 3.0 mg/kg, clonal expansion was seen in both CD4+ and CD8+ blood T cells between baseline and week 6. Low levels of normalized T-cell clonal expansion were also shown by some nonresponding patients. In partial responders in the 0.1-3.0 mg/kg groups, normalized peripheral clonal expansion was found to be among the lowest, especially among CD8+ T cells. The antigen specificity of the clonally expanded peripheral T cells was not determined.

For sequencing of the TCRbeta CDR3 region, genomic DNA was extracted from the sorted cells. TCRbeta CDR3 regions were sequenced using the immunoSEQ Assay. In TCRdb, the immuneACCESS table is reduced to in-frame sequences with V and J assigned. These tables do not hold every clone; where another copy was compared, an unresolved V gene accounts for under half, and the others remain unexplained. The sample has about 49,000 clones on record, about 95% of them singletons. Of the sample, around 10% falls within the top ten clones. Patients with a history of autoimmune disease or receiving systemic immunosuppression were excluded from the trial. Peripheral blood for TCR sequencing was drawn from every dose cohort at baseline, at cycle 4 day 1 and at cycle 7 day 1. Samples were obtained from an open-label, multicenter, first-in-human phase I dose-escalation trial of ivuxolimab. The trial enrolled adults with locally advanced or metastatic head and neck squamous cell, hepatocellular, melanoma or renal cell carcinoma. Before TCR sequencing, CD4+ T cells and CD8+ T cells from peripheral blood were sorted into separate populations.

The germline V gene sets CDR1 to SGHVS and CDR2 to FQNEAQ. V has 5 bases trimmed and J has 3 bases trimmed; junction bases matching no gene number 7. Its CDR3 holds 14 amino acids, cysteine through phenylalanine. Only the CDR3 DNA is retained, 42 bases long and in frame from the first base. Sequenced material: CD4+ or CD8+ T cells sorted from blood, taken in a trial of the OX40 agonist ivuxolimab. This receptor chain uses TRBV7-8 and TRBJ2-7; 7 of the junction bases match TRBD1. This sequence was found in an adult with an advanced solid tumor such as melanoma, head and neck, liver or kidney cancer. The CDR3 in this case is CASSQTGSDYEQYF. At the DNA level, the sequence is TGTGCCAGCAGCCAGACAGGGTCAGACTACGAGCAGTACTTC.